This T cell receptor beta chain was sequenced for a study of spatial heterogeneity in lung cancer (dated by TCRdb to between 2018 and 2021). With respect to the entire study: More beta-chain than alpha-chain transcripts were consistently detected, likely reflecting higher beta-chain transcript abundance. In tumor regions, TCR transcript counts showed a strong correlation with a T cell transcriptional module score from matched bulk RNA-seq. In the raw uncorrected reads, each unique combination of TCR and UMI appeared more than ten times on average. In non-small cell lung cancer, the study quantitatively compared TCR alpha and beta repertoires across several tumor regions, matched nontumor lung, and blood. The study linked features of the TCR repertoire to counts of nonsynonymous mutations, which were determined by whole-exome sequencing of tumor tissue. At surgery, both alpha and beta chains were TCR-sequenced in approximately 210 tumor regions, approximately 64 matched nontumor lung samples and a few dozen PBMC samples. General findings and caveats noted by the study authors: Confirming at a functional level the hypothesis that regional TCRs recognize regional mutations was considered to require additional single-cell paired TCR alpha and beta sequencing. A correlation was observed between the number of expanded intratumoral alpha and beta TCRs and the tumor nonsynonymous mutation count. Counts of ubiquitous and regional expanded TCRs correlated with counts of ubiquitous and regional nonsynonymous mutations, respectively. TCR-seq coverage of tumor T cells was estimated at only approximately 7% for alpha chains and about 13% for beta chains.

Reading the label with the study, this specimen's time point is: sample taken at primary tumor resection. Samples were obtained from fewer than 80 patients with early-stage, untreated non-small cell lung cancer from the lung TRACERx cohort. Without any cell sorting, TCR sequencing was performed on whole RNA extracted either from tumor and nontumor lung tissue or from cryopreserved PBMC samples. Only patients for whom sufficient RNA was available from at least two tumor regions were selected for TCR sequencing. Tumor and adjacent nontumor lung specimens were reviewed by a lung pathologist before selection. Library method: 5' RACE. The run used a NextSeq 500. The TCR library protocol attached a unique molecular identifier to each TCR cDNA molecule to allow correction of PCR and sequencing errors. In the original analysis: TCR identification, UMI-based error correction and CDR3 extraction were performed with Decombinator tools. Expanded TCRs were defined as those above a frequency of 2 per 1,000, corresponding to the top 1% of the tumor frequency distribution. Expanded tumor TCRs statistically deemed absent (corrected P<0.05) from at least one tumor region were classed as regional, and all other expanded tumor TCRs were classed as ubiquitous. Renyi diversity was calculated using the R vegan package after each repertoire was subsampled 100 times to 5,000 TCRs. CDR3 similarity networks were built from amino acid triplet string-kernel similarity, connecting CDR3s with pairwise similarity above 0.82. TCRdb reanalyzed the raw reads on its own, using fastp at Q25 for trimming and MiXCR for clone calling, and kept in-frame beta chains. Identical CDR3 protein sequences are pooled into one entry, listed with their most common genes and DNA. The V and J calls follow TCRdb's processing rather than the paper's. The table for this sample lists around 100,000 distinct CDR3 sequences; approximately 4.4% of them were counted only once. Around 20% of the sample goes to the ten largest clones.

The junction shows trimming of 2 bases on V and 3 bases on J, plus 7 bases between the germline ends. As encoded in the germline V gene, CDR1 is ENHRY while CDR2 is SYGVKD. Counted from cysteine to phenylalanine, this CDR3 has 13 amino acids. The sequence is cut down to CDR3 DNA, 39 bases in frame from base 1. This clonotype was found many times. Its specific antigen is unknown. Base qualities were left out, and no much larger clone turns up one base away. The sequenced sample was lung tumor tissue, obtained at surgery. The clonotype originates from a male donor with early-stage non-small cell lung cancer. The V and J genes are TRBV10-3 and TRBJ1-2, with an unclear D gene assignment. This receptor carries the CDR3 CAISEGLDYGYTF. At the DNA level, the sequence is TGTGCCATCAGTGAGGGTTTGGACTATGGCTACACCTTC.